The clone carrying this T cell receptor beta chain was observed a few times. Sequencing used immunoSEQ multiplex PCR; TCRdb keeps in-frame clones, though not all of them. This table holds 88,000 or so clones, approximately 86% found once. This CDR3 spans 16 amino acids. The V gene's germline CDR1 is LNHDA and CDR2 SQIVND (reference sequence). V dropped 8 bases and J dropped 2; count of bases not matched to a gene: 11. The sample originates from a study of blood T cell repertoires in COVID-19. The overall study: PBMCs, B-cell-depleted T cells, or T cells were the source of the cDNA or gDNA that made up the material.

This rearrangement joins TRBV19 to TRBJ1-4, with 7 bases aligning to TRBD1. Sequencing input: peripheral blood. The clonotype comes from a man aged 60-69 years with acute or convalescent COVID-19. The CDR3 here is CASRMRGGFTNEKLFF. In DNA, the CDR3 is TGTGCCAGTCGAATGCGAGGGGGCTTCACTAATGAAAAACTGTTTTTT.